The following is a T cell receptor (beta chain) sequence with its context. The sample comes from a study of radiation and T cells in renal cell carcinoma. Sequenced by immunoSEQ multiplex PCR; TCRdb stores in-frame clones only, minus some. In the table there are about 150,000 clones, around 88% of which are singletons. The CDR3 spans 16 residues. The germline CDR1 and CDR2 sequences are SGHNT and YYREEE (reference sequence). V lost 0 bases, J lost 5 bases, and 15 bases lay in between. Described time point: blood 4 weeks post-SBRT, at nephrectomy. Regarding treatment: 15 Gy SBRT to primary tumor, nephrectomy 4 weeks later.

The J gene is TRBJ2-1, the V gene TRBV5-4, with D maybe TRBD2 (5 bases). The source is a woman aged 45-59 years with renal cell carcinoma. The sequencing used blood, collected from a patient whose treatment included radiotherapy and nephrectomy. DNA of the CDR3: TGTGCCAGCAGCTTGGGATACTACCGGGGTAACAATGAGCAGTTCTTC. This sequence encodes CASSLGYYRGNNEQFF.